A single sample gave rise to the 7 T cell receptor beta chains below, sequenced in a study of cytomegalovirus exposure and HLA in healthy donors. Primers included in the PCR were 60 Vbeta and 13 Jbeta primers. Method: immunoSEQ multiplex PCR; TCRdb's copy keeps in-frame clones and lacks some. Found here are around 150,000 clones, almost 80% of them singletons; the top ten hold less than 2%. Sequenced: PBMCs. These receptors came from a woman aged 25 to 45 in good health and CMV-seronegative.

The chain uses TRBV9 and TRBJ1-1, with TRBD1 matching over 9 bases. There are 17 residues in the CDR3. The J segment lost 3 bases and the V segment lost 4 bases, leaving 13 bases of the junction unmatched. CDR1 SGDLS and CDR2 YYNGEE come from the germline V gene. This CDR3 is CASSPRGTGLGDTEAFF. CDR3 bases: TGTGCCAGCAGCCCCCGGGGGACAGGGCTCGGGGACACTGAAGCTTTCTTT.

The CDR3 sequence is CASSSTGSSYNEQFF. As DNA, the CDR3 is TGTGCCAGCAGCTCAACAGGGAGCTCCTACAATGAGCAGTTCTTC. This rearrangement joins TRBV11-1 to TRBJ2-1, with D perhaps TRBD1 (6 bases). Trimming pared 4 bases from V and 0 bases from J, leaving 10 bases between. Looked up from germline, CDR1 is SGHAT and CDR2 is FQDESV (reference sequence). This CDR3 comprises 15 residues.

The rearrangement links TRBV11-1 to TRBJ1-1; 7 bases fit TRBD1. The CDR3 runs to 15 residues. The ends lost 5 bases at V and 3 bases at J; junction bases unmatched: 9. CDR1 and CDR2 from the germline V gene are SGHAT and FQDESV (reference sequence). The CDR3 is CASSPQGGRDTEAFF. CDR3 DNA sequence: TGTGCCAGCAGCCCCCAGGGGGGTAGGGACACTGAAGCTTTCTTT.

The J gene is TRBJ2-3, the V gene TRBV9; 8 positions agree with TRBD2. In germline, CDR1 is SGDLS, CDR2 YYNGEE. Trimming cost V 1 base and J 0 bases; bases outside gene matches: 7. The CDR3 has 17 residues. CDR3 in amino acids: CASSVRSGTRSTDTQYF. DNA of the CDR3: TGTGCCAGCAGCGTACGATCCGGGACTAGGAGCACAGATACGCAGTATTTT.

The chain links TRBV6-1 to TRBJ1-2, with 10 bases fitting TRBD1. Losses at the gene ends were 3 bases for V and 3 bases for J; bases not matched to a gene: 10. Per germline, CDR1 MNHNS and CDR2 SASEGT. The CDR3 loop spans 17 amino acids. The CDR3, as DNA: TGTGCCAGCAGTGAGGGACAGGGGCATCCAGGGGACTATGGCTACACCTTC. Encoded protein: CASSEGQGHPGDYGYTF.

The genes are TRBV14 and TRBJ1-4; D is ambiguous. Looked up from germline, CDR1 is SGHDN and CDR2 is FVKESK. V was cut by 4 bases and J by 3 bases, with 15 bases left in between. This CDR3 is 16 amino acids long. The CDR3 region is CASSRNRGVANEKLFF. CDR3 in DNA: TGTGCCAGCAGCCGCAACCGCGGTGTGGCTAATGAAAAACTGTTTTTT.

The CDR3 nucleotides read TGTGCCAGCAGCTTAGAATCTCAGGGGCGAGAGCGGAGCTCCTACAATGAGCAGTTCTTC. This codes for CASSLESQGRERSSYNEQFF. The V gene is TRBV11-2, the J gene TRBJ2-1; a possible D gene is TRBD1 (6 bases). CDR1 SGHAT and CDR2 FQNNGV come from the germline V gene. Trimming left V 0 bases short and J 0 bases short, with 21 bases between. The CDR3 is made up of 20 amino acids.